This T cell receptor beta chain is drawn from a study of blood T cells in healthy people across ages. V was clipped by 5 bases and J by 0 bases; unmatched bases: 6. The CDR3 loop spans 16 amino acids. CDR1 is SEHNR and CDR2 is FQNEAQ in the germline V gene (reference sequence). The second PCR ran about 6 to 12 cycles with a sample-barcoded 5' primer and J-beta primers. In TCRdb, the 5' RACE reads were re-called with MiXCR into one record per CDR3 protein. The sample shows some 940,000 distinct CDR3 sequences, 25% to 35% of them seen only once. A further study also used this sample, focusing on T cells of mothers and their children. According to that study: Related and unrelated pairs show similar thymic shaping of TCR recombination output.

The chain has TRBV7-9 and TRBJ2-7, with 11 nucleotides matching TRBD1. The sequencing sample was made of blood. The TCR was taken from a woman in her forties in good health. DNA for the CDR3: TGTGCCAGCAGCCCCGAAGGGACAGGGGGCTCCTACGAGCAGTACTTC. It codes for CASSPEGTGGSYEQYF.